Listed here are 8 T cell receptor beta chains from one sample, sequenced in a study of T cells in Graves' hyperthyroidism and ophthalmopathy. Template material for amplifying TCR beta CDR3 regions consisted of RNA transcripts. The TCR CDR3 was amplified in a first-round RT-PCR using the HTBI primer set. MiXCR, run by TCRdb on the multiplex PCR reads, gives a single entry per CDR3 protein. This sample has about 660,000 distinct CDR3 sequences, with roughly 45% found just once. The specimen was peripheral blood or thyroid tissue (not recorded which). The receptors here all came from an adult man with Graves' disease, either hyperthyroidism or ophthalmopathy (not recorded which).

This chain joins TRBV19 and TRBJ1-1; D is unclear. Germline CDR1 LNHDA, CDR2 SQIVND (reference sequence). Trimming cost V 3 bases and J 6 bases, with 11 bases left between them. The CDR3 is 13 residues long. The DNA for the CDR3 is TGTGCCAGTAGTATCCCGGGAGGGTCTGAAGCTTTCTTT. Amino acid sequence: CASSIPGGSEAFF.

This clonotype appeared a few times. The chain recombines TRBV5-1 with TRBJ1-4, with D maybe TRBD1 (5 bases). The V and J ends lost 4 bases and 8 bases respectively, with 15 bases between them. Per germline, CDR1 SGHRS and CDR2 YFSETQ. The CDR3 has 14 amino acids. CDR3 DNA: TGCGCCAGCAGCCCAGGACATGGCCTGGAAAAACTGTTTTTT. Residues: CASSPGHGLEKLFF.

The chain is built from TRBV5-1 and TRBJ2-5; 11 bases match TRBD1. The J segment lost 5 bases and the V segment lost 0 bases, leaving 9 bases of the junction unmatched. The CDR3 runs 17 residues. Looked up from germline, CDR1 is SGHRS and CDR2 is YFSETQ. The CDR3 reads CASSLVPGTGGSETQYF. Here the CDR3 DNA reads TGCGCCAGCAGCTTGGTGCCCGGGACAGGGGGATCGGAGACCCAGTACTTC.

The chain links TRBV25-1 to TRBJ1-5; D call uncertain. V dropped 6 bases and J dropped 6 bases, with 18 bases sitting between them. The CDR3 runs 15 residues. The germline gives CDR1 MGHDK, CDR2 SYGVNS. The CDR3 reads CASSGSVGESQPQHF. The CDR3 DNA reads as TGTGCCAGCAGCGGATCAGTCGGGGAGTCTCAGCCCCAGCATTTT.

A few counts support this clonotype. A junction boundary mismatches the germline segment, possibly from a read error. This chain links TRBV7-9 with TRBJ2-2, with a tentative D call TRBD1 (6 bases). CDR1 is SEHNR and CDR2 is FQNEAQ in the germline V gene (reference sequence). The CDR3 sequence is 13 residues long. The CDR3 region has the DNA TGCGCCAGTAGGACAGCGAACACCGGGGAGCTGTTTTTT. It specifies CASRTANTGELFF.

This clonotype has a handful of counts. The CDR3, as DNA: TGTGCCAGCAACGCGCCGGGACTAGCAAAAGAGACCCAGTACTTC. Its protein product is CASNAPGLAKETQYF. The rearrangement joins TRBV11-2 to TRBJ2-5; 9 nucleotides match TRBD2. CDR3 length equals 15 residues. With V trimmed by 7 bases and J by 3 bases, 9 bases remained unmatched. Germline V gene sequence: CDR1 SGHAT, CDR2 FQNNGV.

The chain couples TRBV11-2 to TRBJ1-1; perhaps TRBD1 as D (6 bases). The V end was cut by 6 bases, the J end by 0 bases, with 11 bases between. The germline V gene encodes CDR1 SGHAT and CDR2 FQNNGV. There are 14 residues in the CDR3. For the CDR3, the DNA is TGTGCCAGCAGTATAAGGGGGATGAACACTGAAGCTTTCTTT. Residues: CASSIRGMNTEAFF.

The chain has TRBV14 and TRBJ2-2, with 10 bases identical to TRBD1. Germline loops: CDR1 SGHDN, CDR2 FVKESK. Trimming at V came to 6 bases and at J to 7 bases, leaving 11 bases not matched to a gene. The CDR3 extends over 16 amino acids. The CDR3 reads CASSPRTGGHGGELFF. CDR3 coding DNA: TGTGCCAGCAGTCCAAGGACAGGGGGTCATGGCGGGGAGCTGTTTTTT.